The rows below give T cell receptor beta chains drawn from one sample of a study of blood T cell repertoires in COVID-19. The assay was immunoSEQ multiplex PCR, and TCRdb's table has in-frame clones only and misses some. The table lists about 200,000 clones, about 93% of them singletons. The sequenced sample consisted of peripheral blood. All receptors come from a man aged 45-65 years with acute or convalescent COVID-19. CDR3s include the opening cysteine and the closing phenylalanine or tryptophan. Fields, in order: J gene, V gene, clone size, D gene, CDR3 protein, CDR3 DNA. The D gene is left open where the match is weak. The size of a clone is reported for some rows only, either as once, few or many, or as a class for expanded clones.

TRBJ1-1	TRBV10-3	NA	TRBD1	CAISGQRDRGNTEAFF	TGTGCCATCAGCGGGCAACGGGACAGGGGGAACACTGAAGCTTTCTTT
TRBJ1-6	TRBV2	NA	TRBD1	CASSETTGLNSPLHF	TGTGCCAGCAGTGAGACGACAGGGCTTAATTCACCCCTCCACTTT
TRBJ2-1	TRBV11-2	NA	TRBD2	CASTTTSGSNEQFF	TGTGCCAGCACCACGACTAGCGGGAGCAATGAGCAGTTCTTC
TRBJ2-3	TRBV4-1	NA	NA	CASSRLGGRLNTDTQYF	TGCGCCAGCAGCCGCCTAGGGGGAAGACTGAACACAGATACGCAGTATTTT
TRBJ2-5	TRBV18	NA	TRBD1	CASSPPSRGQETQYF	TGTGCCAGCTCACCACCTAGCAGGGGGCAAGAGACCCAGTACTTC
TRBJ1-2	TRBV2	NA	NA	CASTINYGYTF	TGTGCCAGCACCATTAACTATGGCTACACCTTC
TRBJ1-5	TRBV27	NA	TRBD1	CASSYSGGSGNQPQHF	TGTGCCAGCAGTTACTCAGGGGGCTCTGGGAATCAGCCCCAGCATTTT
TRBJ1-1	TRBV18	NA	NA	CASSPSDGENTEAFF	TGTGCCAGCTCACCATCGGACGGGGAGAACACTGAAGCTTTCTTT
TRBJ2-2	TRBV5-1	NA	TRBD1	CASSGFGTGNTGELFF	TGCGCCAGCAGCGGGTTCGGGACAGGGAACACCGGGGAGCTGTTTTTT
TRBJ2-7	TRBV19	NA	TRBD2	CASSIGRRGASYEQYF	TGTGCCAGTAGTATAGGTCGGCGGGGGGCTTCCTACGAGCAGTACTTC
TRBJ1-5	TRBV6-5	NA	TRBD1	CASRNTGGDYQPQHF	TGTGCCAGCAGAAATACAGGGGGTGATTATCAGCCCCAGCATTTT
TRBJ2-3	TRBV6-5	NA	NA	CASSYGGSRVDTQYF	TGTGCCAGCAGTTATGGGGGGAGCCGGGTGGATACGCAGTATTTT
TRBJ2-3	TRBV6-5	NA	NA	CASSYFGVGPTDTQYF	TGTGCCAGCAGTTACTTCGGGGTTGGCCCCACAGATACGCAGTATTTT
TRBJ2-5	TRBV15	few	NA	CATSTRGGQETQYF	TGTGCCACCAGCACCCGAGGGGGCCAAGAGACCCAGTACTTC
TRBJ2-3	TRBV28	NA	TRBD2	CASSPGGLAGGNNAQYF	TGTGCCAGCAGTCCCGGGGGACTAGCGGGGGGGAATAATGCGCAGTATTTT
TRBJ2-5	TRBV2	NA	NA	CASSVTRETQYF	TGTGCCAGCAGCGTGACAAGGGAGACCCAGTACTTC
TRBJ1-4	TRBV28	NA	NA	CASGDSLNEKLFF	TGTGCCAGCGGTGACAGCCTTAATGAAAAACTGTTTTTT
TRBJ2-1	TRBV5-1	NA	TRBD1	CASRGTGGPNEQFF	TGCGCCAGCAGAGGGACAGGGGGACCCAATGAGCAGTTCTTC
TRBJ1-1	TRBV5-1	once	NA	CASSFDSQGTEAFF	TGCGCCAGCAGCTTCGATTCCCAGGGCACTGAAGCTTTCTTT
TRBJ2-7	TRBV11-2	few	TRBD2	CASSPSGGRTSYEQYF	TGTGCCAGCAGCCCTTCGGGCGGGAGGACCTCCTACGAGCAGTACTTC
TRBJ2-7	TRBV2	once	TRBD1	CASSADRGSYEQYF	TGTGCCAGCAGTGCCGACAGGGGGTCCTACGAGCAGTACTTC
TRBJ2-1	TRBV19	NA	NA	CASSNLQGDEQFF	TGTGCCAGTAGTAATTTACAGGGCGATGAGCAGTTCTTC
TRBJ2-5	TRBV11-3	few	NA	CASSPGPDGTQYF	TGTGCCAGCAGCCCAGGTCCCGACGGGACCCAGTACTTC
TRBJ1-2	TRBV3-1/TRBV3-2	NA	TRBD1	CASSLGQGWGPGYTF	TGTGCCAGCAGCCTCGGACAGGGATGGGGACCTGGCTACACCTTC
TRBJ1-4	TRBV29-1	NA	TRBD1	CSVTGQGAGEKLFF	TGCAGCGTCACAGGACAGGGGGCAGGTGAAAAACTGTTTTTT
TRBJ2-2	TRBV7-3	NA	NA	CASTGGANTGELFF	TGTGCCAGCACCGGGGGAGCGAACACCGGGGAGCTGTTTTTT
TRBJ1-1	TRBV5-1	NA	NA	CASSKSSQVVTEAFF	TGCGCCAGCTCCAAGTCGAGCCAGGTCGTCACTGAAGCTTTCTTT
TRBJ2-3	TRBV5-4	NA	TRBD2	CASSLIREGIDTQYF	TGTGCCAGCAGCTTGATCCGGGAGGGGATAGATACGCAGTATTTT
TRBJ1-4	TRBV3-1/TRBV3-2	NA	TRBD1	CASSPTGRREKLFF	TGTGCCAGCAGTCCGACAGGGAGACGGGAAAAACTGTTTTTT